This T cell receptor beta chain derives from a study of blood T cell repertoires in COVID-19. With V trimmed by 5 bases and J by 5 bases, 4 bases remained unmatched. Germline CDR1 and CDR2: MNHNS and SASEGT. This CDR3 region has 15 residues. Generated by immunoSEQ multiplex PCR, the TCRdb table keeps only in-frame clones and is missing some. The sample lists some 99,000 clones, roughly 80% occurring once. V gene TRBV6-1 combines with J gene TRBJ2-5; 14 bases are shared with TRBD2. Sample: peripheral blood. The origin of this receptor is a woman aged 60 to 75 with acute or convalescent COVID-19. CDR3 residues: CASSRTSGRSETQYF. The CDR3 bases are TGTGCCAGCAGTAGGACTAGCGGGAGGTCGGAGACCCAGTACTTC.